This paragraph covers one T cell receptor (beta chain) sequence. Its antigen is unidentified. Trimming took 0 bases from V and 3 from J, leaving 14 bases between them. This CDR3 is built from 16 residues. Germline V CDR1 and CDR2: SGHRS, YFSETQ. The record originates from a study of siplizumab effects on memory and regulatory T cells. Broader study findings: There was no confirmation of the suppressive function of proliferating Tregs from siplizumab cultures. The drug siplizumab significantly decreased the alloreactive sequences that could be traced to unstimulated CD4+ memory cells. Roughly 75-96% of dividing CD4+ or CD8+ clones were without an attributable naive or memory phenotype.

Each sample contributed 96,000 or so TCR templates to the assay. Only in-frame clones appear in the TCRdb table, and some are missing; sequencing was by immunoSEQ multiplex PCR. The table includes under 150,000 clones, about 94% detected once. The sequence was collected from a human donor in good health. The genes are TRBV5-1 and TRBJ2-3; D assignment may be TRBD1 or TRBD2 (5 bases each). The sample was non-Treg CD4+ T cells sorted from blood. This CDR3 is CASSLGSGRGTDTQYF. The CDR3 DNA follows: TGCGCCAGCAGCTTGGGGTCAGGGCGAGGGACAGATACGCAGTATTTT.